Shown below are 25 T cell receptor beta chains from a single sample sequenced in a study of cytotoxic CD8 clonotypes in ibrutinib-treated CLL. Profiling relied on immunoSEQ multiplex PCR, and the TCRdb table lists in-frame clones only, not all of them. Of about 130,000 clones detected, 70% to 90% appear once; the ten largest clones hold under 2.5%. Sample: PBMCs, taken after 24 months of ibrutinib treatment. Receptor source: a human donor with chronic lymphocytic leukemia.

V gene TRBV27 combines with J gene TRBJ2-1; D possibly matches TRBD1 or TRBD2 (5 bases each). Trimming shortened V by 3 bases and J by 10 bases, and 19 bases separated the two germline ends. Germline CDR1 is MNHEY and CDR2 is SMNVEV (reference sequence). CDR3 length equals 15 residues. CDR3 sequence reads: CASSLGRDPGKEQFF. Here the CDR3 DNA reads TGTGCCAGCAGTTTGGGACGGGACCCGGGAAAGGAGCAGTTCTTC.

The genes are TRBV6-5 and TRBJ2-7, with D unresolved. Looked up from germline, CDR1 is MNHEY and CDR2 is SVGAGI. The V and J ends lost 0 bases and 2 bases respectively, with 11 bases between them. The CDR3 contains 15 residues. The DNA of the CDR3 is TGTGCCAGCAGTTACTCCCATGTCGGACCCTACGAGCAGTACTTC. Protein sequence: CASSYSHVGPYEQYF.

This chain links TRBV18 with TRBJ1-2; 11 nucleotides line up with TRBD1. V was clipped by 3 bases and J by 0 bases; unmatched bases: 15. This CDR3 has 20 residues. CDR1 and CDR2 (germline): KGHSH, LQKENI. The CDR3 region has the DNA TGTGCCAGCTCACCCCGTCTAGGGGACAGGGGGTCCTTTCCTAACTATGGCTACACCTTC. The encoded protein is CASSPRLGDRGSFPNYGYTF. Filled out from reference TRBV18 and TRBJ1-2, the complete variable domain reads NAGVMQNPRHLVRRRGQEARLRCSPMKGHSHVYWYRQLPEEGLKFMVYLQKENIIDESGMPKERFSAEFPKEGPSILRIQQVVRGDSAAYFCASSPRLGDRGSFPNYGYTFGSGTRLTVV.

The chain employs TRBV7-2 and TRBJ2-2; D may match TRBD1 or TRBD2 (7 bases each). V lost 5 bases, J lost 3 bases, and 13 bases lay in between. Germline-derived CDR1 and CDR2 are SGHTA and FQGNSA. This CDR3 has 15 amino acids. CDR3 residues: CASSQGRGHTGELFF. The CDR3 nucleotides are TGTGCCAGCAGCCAAGGGAGGGGGCACACCGGGGAGCTGTTTTTT.

The rearrangement links TRBV18 to TRBJ2-7; D is undetermined. The V end was cut by 1 base, the J end by 2 bases, with 12 bases between. Germline-derived CDR1 and CDR2 are KGHSH and LQKENI. The CDR3 contains 15 residues. CDR3 sequence: CASSPRAQDPYEQYF. The CDR3 nucleotides read TGTGCCAGCTCACCACGAGCCCAGGACCCCTACGAGCAGTACTTC. Filled out from reference TRBV18 and TRBJ2-7, the complete variable domain reads NAGVMQNPRHLVRRRGQEARLRCSPMKGHSHVYWYRQLPEEGLKFMVYLQKENIIDESGMPKERFSAEFPKEGPSILRIQQVVRGDSAAYFCASSPRAQDPYEQYFGPGTRLTVT.

This chain joins TRBV6-5 and TRBJ1-2; D is undetermined. Between the trimmed V and J ends, which lost 2 bases and 6 bases, there was a span of 4 bases. The CDR3 has 11 residues. Germline V lookup: CDR1 MNHEY, CDR2 SVGAGI. CDR3 nucleotides: TGTGCCAGCAGTTACAGGGATGGCTACACCTTC. As protein: CASSYRDGYTF.

This chain links TRBV27 with TRBJ2-1; 7 bases agree with TRBD2. Looked up from germline, CDR1 is MNHEY and CDR2 is SMNVEV (reference sequence). With V trimmed by 4 bases and J by 6 bases, 3 bases remained unmatched. The CDR3 extends over 13 amino acids. CDR3 bases: TGTGCCAGCAGTTGGGAGGGAAGCAATGAGCAGTTCTTC. Translating gives CASSWEGSNEQFF.

The CDR3, as DNA: TGTGCCAGCAGCCTAACCCGAGGCGGTACGCAGTATTTT. Its protein product is CASSLTRGGTQYF. The chain carries TRBV11-2 and TRBJ2-3; D uncertain. The V and J ends lost 5 bases and 8 bases respectively, with 14 bases between them. Germline-derived CDR1 and CDR2 are SGHAT and FQNNGV. The CDR3 length is 13 residues.

The chain is built from TRBV19 and TRBJ2-5; no clear D gene. Trimming left V 5 bases short and J 5 bases short, with 6 bases between. The CDR3 contains 11 residues. The germline gives CDR1 LNHDA, CDR2 SQIVND (reference sequence). This CDR3 reads CASSGVETQYF. Here the CDR3 DNA reads TGTGCCAGTAGTGGAGTGGAGACCCAGTACTTC.

The CDR3, as DNA: TGTGCCAGCCCGGTAGGGGTGATAGCGGATACGCAGTATTTT. Translating it yields CASPVGVIADTQYF. The chain couples TRBV6-1 to TRBJ2-3; D tentatively fits TRBD1 or TRBD2 (5 bases each). The CDR3 length is 14 residues. Germline V gives CDR1 MNHNS, CDR2 SASEGT. The V and J ends lost 8 bases and 6 bases respectively, with 18 bases between them.

This chain connects TRBV28 to TRBJ2-2; a possible D gene is TRBD2 (6 bases). The germline V gene has CDR1 MDHEN and CDR2 SYDVKM. Trimming pared 2 bases from V and 1 base from J, leaving 17 bases between. This CDR3 contains 18 residues. DNA for the CDR3: TGTGCCAGCAGTTTACACGGGGCGGGGCAGAGGAACACCGGGGAGCTGTTTTTT. Residues: CASSLHGAGQRNTGELFF. Together with reference TRBV28 and TRBJ2-2, the CDR3 gives the full variable domain: DVKVTQSSRYLVKRTGEKVFLECVQDMDHENMFWYRQDPGLGLRLIYFSYDVKMKEKGDIPEGYSVSREKKERFSLILESASTNQTSMYLCASSLHGAGQRNTGELFFGEGSRLTVL.

The rearrangement links TRBV5-4 to TRBJ1-2; D ambiguous. The CDR3 spans 15 residues. Germline values: CDR1 SGHNT, CDR2 YYREEE (reference sequence). V was pared by 0 bases and J by 4 bases, with 13 bases between. CDR3 in DNA: TGTGCCAGCAGCTTGGGGTCGACCAGTGCCTATGGCTACACCTTC. It translates to CASSLGSTSAYGYTF.

V usage is TRBV7-3 and J usage is TRBJ1-1; D may be TRBD1 (6 bases). The CDR3 covers 13 residues. Trimming took 5 bases from V and 5 from J, leaving 12 bases between them. In germline, CDR1 is SGHTA, CDR2 FQGTGA. The CDR3 DNA reads TGTGCCAGCAGCAGTCAAGGGGGGACTGAAGCTTTCTTT. Its translation: CASSSQGGTEAFF.

The rearrangement joins TRBV25-1 to TRBJ2-3; D is perhaps TRBD2 (5 bases). Between the trimmed V and J ends, which lost 8 bases and 0 bases, there was a span of 15 bases. Germline V lookup: CDR1 MGHDK, CDR2 SYGVNS. The CDR3 extends over 15 amino acids. The CDR3 loop is CASSQAEFSTDTQYF. DNA of the CDR3: TGTGCCAGCTCCCAAGCGGAGTTTAGCACAGATACGCAGTATTTT.

The chain couples TRBV27 to TRBJ2-2; a possible D gene is TRBD1 (6 bases). This CDR3 spans 15 amino acids. Germline loops: CDR1 MNHEY, CDR2 SMNVEV (reference sequence). V gave up 0 bases and J gave up 5 bases, with 10 bases separating them. CDR3 coding DNA: TGTGCCAGCAGTTTATCGCGGCAGGGGACCGGGGAGCTGTTTTTT. Translating gives CASSLSRQGTGELFF.

This clone has more than one count but fewer than ten. The chain couples TRBV29-1 to TRBJ2-1; D gene ambiguous. The CDR3 sequence is 13 residues long. Germline V gene lookup returns CDR1 SQVTM and CDR2 ANQGSEA. Trimming stripped 3 bases from V and 9 bases from J, with 15 bases between. CDR3 nucleotides: TGCAGCGTTGACCCCCAACCGCCCAGTGAGCAGTTCTTC. This translates into CSVDPQPPSEQFF.

The rearrangement uses TRBV11-2 and TRBJ1-1; D is ambiguous. V was cut by 3 bases and J by 2 bases, with 13 bases left in between. The CDR3 sequence is 15 residues long. Germline CDR1 SGHAT, CDR2 FQNNGV. The CDR3 protein is CASSFTRRGNTEAFF. Here the CDR3 DNA reads TGTGCCAGCAGCTTCACCCGCCGAGGTAACACTGAAGCTTTCTTT.

The V call is TRBV7-3, the J call TRBJ2-2; D unresolved. Trimming removed 5 bases at V and 1 base at J, with 17 bases between. The CDR3 is 17 residues long. CDR1 and CDR2 from the germline V gene are SGHTA and FQGTGA. CDR3 loop: CASSLGPRNVNTGELFF. DNA of the CDR3: TGTGCCAGCAGCCTTGGGCCGCGGAATGTGAACACCGGGGAGCTGTTTTTT.

A single count supports this clone. The chain uses TRBV29-1 and TRBJ1-2; TRBD1 is a possible D gene (6 bases). Looked up from germline, CDR1 is SQVTM and CDR2 is ANQGSEA. The CDR3 runs 13 residues. Trimming removed 1 base from V and 6 bases from J, with 12 bases in between. As DNA, the CDR3 is TGCAGCGTTGAAGTCGCGGGGGCGCATGGCTACACCTTC. It is translated as CSVEVAGAHGYTF. Full variable domain (outside the CDR3, taken from reference TRBV29-1 and TRBJ1-2): SAVISQKPSRDICQRGTSLTIQCQVDSQVTMMFWYRQQPGQSLTLIATANQGSEATYESGFVIDKFPISRPNLTFSTLTVSNMSPEDSSIYLCSVEVAGAHGYTFGSGTRLTVV.

The gene calls are TRBV28 and TRBJ2-7, with a tentative D call TRBD2 (5 bases). V dropped 4 bases and J dropped 4 bases, with 11 bases sitting between them. This CDR3 is 13 amino acids long. Germline values: CDR1 MDHEN, CDR2 SYDVKM. Here the CDR3 reads CASSSGNLYEQYF. CDR3 in DNA: TGTGCCAGCAGTTCCGGGAACCTATACGAGCAGTACTTC.

CDR3 nucleotides: TGTGCCAGCAGTGAGCAGGACTCGCGGAACAATGAGCAGTTCTTC. It specifies CASSEQDSRNNEQFF. The chain carries TRBV2 and TRBJ2-1; tentatively, D is TRBD2 (5 bases). The CDR3 runs 15 residues. Germline values: CDR1 SNHLY, CDR2 FYNNEI. V was pared by 3 bases and J by 5 bases, with 14 bases between.

The V gene is TRBV6-6, the J gene TRBJ2-7; D is unresolved. Per the germline V gene, CDR1 is MNHNY and CDR2 is SVGAGI (reference sequence). V was trimmed by 7 bases and J by 3 bases, leaving 10 bases between them. This CDR3 has 12 amino acids. CDR3 bases: TGTGCCAGCAATGGGCTTCTCTACGAGCAGTACTTC. This translates into CASNGLLYEQYF.

The gene calls are TRBV28 and TRBJ2-1, with 10 bases lining up with TRBD2. V dropped 7 bases and J dropped 0; count of bases not matched to a gene: 3. CDR1 and CDR2 from the germline V gene are MDHEN and SYDVKM. This CDR3 spans 15 amino acids. The CDR3, as DNA: TGTGCCAGCAACATAGCGGGAGGCTCCTACAATGAGCAGTTCTTC. Protein: CASNIAGGSYNEQFF.

The chain links TRBV15 to TRBJ1-4; 7 nucleotides line up with TRBD1. Losses at the gene ends were 4 bases for V and 8 bases for J; bases not matched to a gene: 7. Germline V gives CDR1 LNHNV, CDR2 YYDKDF (reference sequence). The length of the CDR3 is 14 residues. The DNA of the CDR3 is TGTGCCACCAGCACTGGGACAGTTGGCGAAAAACTGTTTTTT. Amino acids: CATSTGTVGEKLFF.

The genes are TRBV10-3 and TRBJ1-2, with D hard to call. Germline CDR1 reads ENHRY; CDR2 reads SYGVKD. V lost 4 bases, J lost 5 bases, and 17 bases lay in between. This CDR3 spans 15 amino acids. The CDR3 nucleotides are TGTGCCATCAGTGGGGGATCGGGGTCGGAGTATGGCTACACCTTC. It yields the protein CAISGGSGSEYGYTF.